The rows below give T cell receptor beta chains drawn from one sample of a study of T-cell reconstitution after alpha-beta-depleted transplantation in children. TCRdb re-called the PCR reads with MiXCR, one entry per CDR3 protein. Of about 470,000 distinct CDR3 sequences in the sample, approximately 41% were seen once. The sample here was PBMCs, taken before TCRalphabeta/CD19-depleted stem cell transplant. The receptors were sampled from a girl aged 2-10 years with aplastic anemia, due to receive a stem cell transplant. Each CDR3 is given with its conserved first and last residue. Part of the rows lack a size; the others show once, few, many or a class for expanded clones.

CDR3: CASSSRGTLHQTQYF; V: TRBV5-6; size: few
CDR3: CASSMGLAGGQQETQYF; V: TRBV28; size: -
CDR3: CASSGLAAGTDTQYF; V: TRBV5-1; size: -
CDR3: CASSRTGAVWPQHF; V: TRBV19; size: -
CDR3: CASSFGVLETGYTF; V: TRBV5-6; size: many
CDR3: CASRLGTGGGHTEAFF; V: TRBV6-1; size: few
CDR3: CSVYEGETQYF; V: TRBV29-1; size: -
CDR3: CASSQGLQETQYF; V: TRBV11-2; size: many
CDR3: CSASEGLAGDTQYF; V: TRBV20-1; size: few
CDR3: CASSLNREPTGELFF; V: TRBV5-1; size: -
CDR3: CASSRSESYEQYF; V: TRBV7-9; size: -
CDR3: CASSLDRAQEQYF; V: TRBV12-3/TRBV12-4; size: many
CDR3: CASSLMASGPDTQYF; V: TRBV5-6; size: -
CDR3: CAIRNTGENEQFF; V: TRBV10-3; size: -
CDR3: CSDNLRGRGIQYF; V: TRBV29-1; size: many
CDR3: CAWSHLAGSETQYF; V: TRBV30; size: -
CDR3: CASSLSVSYSGNTIYF; V: TRBV5-1; size: -
CDR3: CASSRGLNDLDEQFF; V: TRBV12-3/TRBV12-4; size: -
CDR3: CASSLVARDDTQYF; V: TRBV5-1; size: -
CDR3: CASSLPSGQDQQSQYF; V: TRBV12-3/TRBV12-4; size: -
CDR3: CSARGKHLGVLDEQYF; V: TRBV20-1; size: few
CDR3: CSASGQGFYEQYF; V: TRBV20-1; size: -
CDR3: CSVEYRGKGSYNEQFF; V: TRBV29-1; size: once
CDR3: CASSLGAGDPYEQYF; V: TRBV5-1; size: -
CDR3: CASSPPGIGQPQHF; V: TRBV18; size: -
CDR3: CSGLGQGGYNEQFF; V: TRBV29-1; size: once
CDR3: CASSLGMAGANVLTF; V: TRBV7-3; size: few
CDR3: CSARGRASNQPQHF; V: TRBV20-1; size: many
CDR3: CSARAYNEKLFF; V: TRBV20-1; size: few
CDR3: CASSQGTPGGTQYF; V: TRBV3-1; size: few
CDR3: CASSSGFTEAFF; V: TRBV18; size: -
CDR3: CASSLEPRDRGFYEQYF; V: TRBV5-5; size: few
CDR3: CSVGGGRNIQYF; V: TRBV29-1; size: many
CDR3: CSARDPTAGPSSPLHF; V: TRBV20-1; size: once
CDR3: CASSDGLSETQYF; V: TRBV25-1; size: few
CDR3: CATSRGTTDTQYF; V: TRBV15; size: -
CDR3: CASSQRSTGVNTEAFF; V: TRBV4-1; size: few
CDR3: CASGLGGNYEQYF; V: TRBV5-6; size: -
CDR3: CASNSGLRGDTQYF; V: TRBV10-2; size: -
CDR3: CATSRALFGTAAYEQYF; V: TRBV15; size: -
CDR3: CAWSVRGRVDEKLFF; V: TRBV30; size: -
CDR3: CASSPGHDTEAFF; V: TRBV5-1; size: many
CDR3: CSARSSGDAHYEQYF; V: TRBV20-1; size: -
CDR3: CASVDLAGVSYNEQFF; V: TRBV6-2/TRBV6-3; size: many
CDR3: CALGQGNQPQHF; V: TRBV7-9; size: -
CDR3: CASSGRATGLAGVAGEQFF; V: TRBV25-1; size: many
CDR3: CASSFGATTLAEQFF; V: TRBV11-3; size: few
CDR3: CASSHEGKGLAGYEQFF; V: TRBV14; size: -
CDR3: CASSPKGLRTSGIHEQFF; V: TRBV7-3; size: -
CDR3: CATSEGAFPRETQYF; V: TRBV24-1; size: many
CDR3: CAISEKALGTDTQYF; V: TRBV10-3; size: -
CDR3: CASMAGGPYTGELFF; V: TRBV6-1; size: -
CDR3: CASSRGQPNTGELFF; V: TRBV19; size: many